Below are 20 T cell receptor beta chains sequenced from a single sample in a study of prognosis after radiotherapy for stage I lung cancer. Amplification of the TCR beta CDR3 (from genomic DNA) was done by two-round multiplex PCR. Primers were specific to each TRBV and TRBJ gene in first-round PCR. From the multiplex PCR reads, TCRdb called clonotypes with MiXCR, one entry per CDR3 protein. The data show about 13,000 distinct CDR3 sequences, 50% to 60% seen once. This sample comprised PBMCs, obtained before or after stereotactic body radiation therapy (not recorded which). The source of these receptors is a donor over 45 with non-small cell lung cancer.

The chain joins TRBV11-2 to TRBJ2-2; D gene uncertain. CDR1 is SGHAT and CDR2 is FQNNGV in the germline V gene. V lost 1 base, J lost 6 bases, and 9 bases lay in between. CDR3 length equals 14 residues. Written as DNA, the CDR3 is TGTGCCAGCAGCTTAGTGTGGGGATCCGGGGAGCTGTTTTTT. This sequence encodes CASSLVWGSGELFF.

The V gene is TRBV12-3 or TRBV12-4, the J gene TRBJ2-7; 12 bases are shared with TRBD1. This CDR3 spans 14 amino acids. With V trimmed by 6 bases and J by 5 bases, 5 bases remained unmatched. The CDR3 nucleotides read TGTGCCAGCAGCGCGGGACAGGGGGCGAACGAGCAGTACTTC. Residues: CASSAGQGANEQYF.

This clonotype is medium-sized in the sample. The V gene is TRBV11-2, the J gene TRBJ2-5; 7 bases line up with TRBD2. Germline lookup yields CDR1 SGHAT and CDR2 FQNNGV. J was trimmed by 2 bases and V by 1 base; bases with no gene match: 4. CDR3 length: 15 amino acids. Here the CDR3 reads CASSLVWGGQETQYF. The CDR3 nucleotides are TGTGCCAGCAGCTTAGTGTGGGGGGGGCAAGAGACCCAGTACTTC.

At least ten counts were recorded for this clonotype. This chain links TRBV19 with TRBJ1-1; 9 bases match TRBD1. The CDR3 covers 14 residues. From germline, CDR1 is LNHDA and CDR2 SQIVND (reference sequence). V trimming: 6 bases; J trimming: 1 base; junction bases outside the gene matches: 3. The DNA for the CDR3 is TGTGCCAGTAGGAGGACAGGGGAGAACACTGAAGCTTTCTTT. It yields the protein CASRRTGENTEAFF. Variable domain in full (rest from reference TRBV19 and TRBJ1-1): DGGITQSPKYLFRKEGQNVTLSCEQNLNHDAMYWYRQDPGQGLRLIYYSQIVNDFQKGDIAEGYSVSREKKESFPLTVTSAQKNPTAFYLCASRRTGENTEAFFGQGTRLTVV.

This clonotype appeared many times. The chain's CDR3 is CASSLSGFHYNEQFF. DNA of the CDR3: TGTGCCAGCAGCCTAAGCGGTTTCCACTACAATGAGCAGTTCTTC. The rearrangement joins TRBV7-3 to TRBJ2-1; a possible D gene is TRBD2 (5 bases). The CDR3 is 15 amino acids. Trimming cost V 5 bases and J 3 bases, with 14 bases left between them. Germline CDR1 and CDR2: SGHTA and FQGTGA.

CDR3 loop: CASSDLAGYNEQFF. As DNA, the CDR3 is TGTGCCAGCAGTGACCTAGCGGGCTACAATGAGCAGTTCTTC. V gene TRBV6-4 combines with J gene TRBJ2-1; 8 positions match TRBD2. Germline trimming cut 2 bases from V and 3 bases from J; bases unmatched to any gene: 0. This CDR3 comprises 14 residues. Germline V gives CDR1 MRHNA, CDR2 SNTAGT.

This clonotype is medium-sized. The gene calls are TRBV5-1 and TRBJ1-1, with 7 positions matching TRBD1. The CDR3 has 15 residues. The V and J ends lost 0 bases and 1 base, in that order; junction bases with no gene match: 3. In germline, CDR1 is SGHRS, CDR2 YFSETQ. CDR3 DNA sequence: TGCGCCAGCAGCTTGGTGGGACAGAAGAACACTGAAGCTTTCTTT. As protein: CASSLVGQKNTEAFF.

This chain connects TRBV6-5 to TRBJ1-5, with D unresolved. The CDR3 consists of 14 residues. CDR1 is MNHEY and CDR2 is SVGAGI in the germline V gene. Trimming took off 0 bases at V and 9 bases at J, with 12 bases between the two ends. CDR3 nucleotides: TGTGCCAGCAGTTACTCAGAAATCTCGCGGCCCCAGCATTTT. Protein: CASSYSEISRPQHF.

This chain uses TRBV7-8 with TRBJ2-7, with TRBD1 matching over 9 bases. CDR3 size: 15 residues. V gave up 5 bases and J gave up 6 bases; unmatched junction bases: 11. Germline V gene lookup returns CDR1 SGHVS and CDR2 FQNEAQ. CDR3 sequence: CASSIGTGISIEQYF. In DNA, the CDR3 is TGTGCCAGCAGCATCGGGACAGGGATAAGCATCGAGCAGTACTTC.

In the case of this clonotype: This probably arose from a read error, given a far larger clone one base away. The rearrangement uses TRBV11-1 and TRBJ2-1; 16 bases line up with TRBD2. Trimming took 4 bases from V and 8 from J; bases not matched to a gene: 5. The V gene's germline CDR1 is SGHAT and CDR2 FQDESV (reference sequence). CDR3 size: 16 residues. CDR3 bases: TGTGCCAGCAGCTCGGGACTAGCGGGAGGGCCGTATGAGCAGTTCTTC. Its protein product is CASSSGLAGGPYEQFF.

This clonotype is a singleton in its sample. A far larger clone is only one base removed, so a read error is likely. In nucleotides, the CDR3 is TGTGCCAGCAGTAACTTTGCTGGAAACACCATATATTTT. As protein: CASSNFAGNTIYF. The chain uses TRBV6-4 and TRBJ1-3; D gene uncertain. Trimming took off 5 bases at V and 2 bases at J, with 7 bases between the two ends. There are 13 residues in the CDR3. Germline-derived CDR1 and CDR2 are MRHNA and SNTAGT.

As for this clonotype: A far larger clone is one base from this, pointing to a likely read error. The gene calls are TRBV7-9 and TRBJ2-1; 9 nucleotides agree with TRBD2. CDR3 size: 17 residues. Germline V gives CDR1 SEHNR, CDR2 FQNEAQ (reference sequence). The CDR3 here is CTSSSARSSGTYNEQFF. In DNA form, the CDR3 reads TGTACCAGCAGCTCTGCTAGGTCTAGCGGGACCTACAATGAGCAGTTCTTC.

The chain uses TRBV20-1 and TRBJ2-3; D not resolved. V dropped 3 bases and J dropped 1 base, with 8 bases sitting between them. The CDR3 runs 13 residues. CDR1 DFQATT and CDR2 SNEGSKA come from the germline V gene (reference sequence). The CDR3 loop reads CSASVIGTDTQYF. The DNA for the CDR3 is TGCAGTGCTAGTGTAATCGGCACAGATACGCAGTATTTT.

In its sample, this clonotype ranks as medium-sized. The V gene is TRBV6-1, the J gene TRBJ2-7; TRBD1 is a possible D gene (5 bases). The V end was cut by 0 bases, the J end by 3 bases, with 12 bases between. Germline values: CDR1 MNHNS, CDR2 SASEGT. This CDR3 has 15 residues. The DNA of the CDR3 is TGTGCCAGCAGTGAAGCGCTTCAGGGTGGCTACGAGCAGTACTTC. As protein: CASSEALQGGYEQYF.

By share, this clonotype ranks as medium-sized. The rearrangement links TRBV3-1 to TRBJ2-6, with D unresolved. Trimming removed 9 bases from V and 0 bases from J, with 6 bases in between. This CDR3 comprises 13 residues. From germline, CDR1 is LGHDT and CDR2 YNNKEL (reference sequence). CDR3 coding DNA: TGTGCCAGTACACTCTCTGGGGCCAACGTCCTGACTTTC. Translation: CASTLSGANVLTF. Full variable domain (outside the CDR3, taken from reference TRBV3-1 and TRBJ2-6): DTAVSQTPKYLVTQMGNDKSIKCEQNLGHDTMYWYKQDSKKFLKIMFSYNNKELIINETVPNRFSPKSPDKAHLNLHINSLELGDSAVYFCASTLSGANVLTFGAGSRLTVL.

This chain links TRBV7-9 with TRBJ2-7, with TRBD2 identical over 11 bases. V trimming: 3 bases; J trimming: 6 bases; junction bases outside the gene matches: 19. Germline V lookup: CDR1 SEHNR, CDR2 FQNEAQ (reference sequence). The CDR3 runs to 19 residues. CDR3 loop: CASSFLQTVPGLAVFEQYF. CDR3 DNA: TGTGCCAGCAGCTTTCTACAGACGGTGCCGGGACTAGCGGTATTCGAGCAGTACTTC.

Judged by abundance, this clonotype is medium-sized (0.01 to 0.1%). The chain carries TRBV11-2 and TRBJ2-1; 8 nucleotides agree with TRBD2. Germline CDR1 and CDR2: SGHAT and FQNNGV. V dropped 1 base and J dropped 9; count of bases not matched to a gene: 8. This CDR3 is 15 amino acids long. CDR3 amino acids: CASSLGLAWLSEQFF. The DNA of the CDR3 is TGTGCCAGCAGCTTAGGACTAGCGTGGTTGAGTGAGCAGTTCTTC.

This clonotype showed up many times. This chain links TRBV5-5 with TRBJ1-5, with 9 bases fitting TRBD1. The J segment lost 10 bases and the V segment lost 4 bases, leaving 9 bases of the junction unmatched. Germline V gene sequence: CDR1 SGHKS, CDR2 YYEKEE (reference sequence). The CDR3 is made up of 14 amino acids. The CDR3 reads CASSRGQGNLPQHF. CDR3 bases: TGTGCCAGCAGCCGGGGACAGGGAAATCTACCCCAGCATTTT.

A word on this clonotype: This may be a read error, as it is one base from a much larger clone. This chain joins TRBV29-1 and TRBJ2-5, with TRBD1 identical over 9 bases. V lost 5 bases to trimming and J lost 5 bases; unmatched junction nucleotides: 9. CDR3 length: 14 amino acids. Germline V gene lookup returns CDR1 SQVTM and CDR2 ANQGSEA. The CDR3 DNA reads TGCAGCGTTCCCGTGACAGGGGGATGGGAGACCCAGTACTTC. It encodes CSVPVTGGWETQYF.

As regards this clonotype: With only one base between it and a far larger clone, this is likely a read error. The rearrangement joins TRBV19 to TRBJ2-1; 8 nucleotides align to TRBD2. This CDR3 is built from 15 residues. The J segment lost 10 bases and the V segment lost 6 bases, leaving 14 bases of the junction unmatched. Germline CDR1 and CDR2: LNHDA and SQIVND (reference sequence). For the CDR3, the DNA is TGTGCCAGTAGCAGTGGCGGGACTAGTATATACGAGCAGTTCTTC. As protein: CASSSGGTSIYEQFF. The full variable domain, completed using reference TRBV19 and TRBJ2-1, is DGGITQSPKYLFRKEGQNVTLSCEQNLNHDAMYWYRQDPGQGLRLIYYSQIVNDFQKGDIAEGYSVSREKKESFPLTVTSAQKNPTAFYLCASSSGGTSIYEQFFGPGTRLTVL.